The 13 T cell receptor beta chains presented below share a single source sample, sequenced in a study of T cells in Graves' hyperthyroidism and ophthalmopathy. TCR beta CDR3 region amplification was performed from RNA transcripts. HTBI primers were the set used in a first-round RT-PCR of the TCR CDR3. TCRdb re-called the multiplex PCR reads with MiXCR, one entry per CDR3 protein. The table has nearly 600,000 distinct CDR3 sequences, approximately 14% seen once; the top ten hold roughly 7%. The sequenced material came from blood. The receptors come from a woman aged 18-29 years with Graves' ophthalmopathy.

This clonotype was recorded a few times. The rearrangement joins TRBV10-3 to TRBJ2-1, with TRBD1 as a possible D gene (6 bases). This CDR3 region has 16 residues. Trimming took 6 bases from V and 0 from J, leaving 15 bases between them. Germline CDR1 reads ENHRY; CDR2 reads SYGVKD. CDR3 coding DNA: TGTGCCATCAGGGGGGCCAGAGGGAGCTCCTACAATGAGCAGTTCTTC. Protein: CAIRGARGSSYNEQFF.

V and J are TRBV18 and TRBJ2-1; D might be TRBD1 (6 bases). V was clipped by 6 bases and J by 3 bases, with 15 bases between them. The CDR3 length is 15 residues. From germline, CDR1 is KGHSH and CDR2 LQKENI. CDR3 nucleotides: TGTGCCAGCTCCCCCAGGGGCGAGTACTACAATGAGCAGTTCTTC. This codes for CASSPRGEYYNEQFF.

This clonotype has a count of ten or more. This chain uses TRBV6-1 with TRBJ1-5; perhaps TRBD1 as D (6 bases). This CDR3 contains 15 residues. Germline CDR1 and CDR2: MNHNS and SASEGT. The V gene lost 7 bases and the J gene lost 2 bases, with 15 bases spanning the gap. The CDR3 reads CASKYREMGNQPQHF. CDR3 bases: TGTGCCAGCAAATACAGGGAAATGGGCAATCAGCCCCAGCATTTT.

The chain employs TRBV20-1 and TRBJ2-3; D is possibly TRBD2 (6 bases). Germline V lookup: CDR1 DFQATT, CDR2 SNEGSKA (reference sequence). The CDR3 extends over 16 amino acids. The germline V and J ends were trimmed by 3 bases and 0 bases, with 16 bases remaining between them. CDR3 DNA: TGCAGTGCTAGTGTATCGGGAGTAGGTAGCACAGATACGCAGTATTTT. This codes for CSASVSGVGSTDTQYF.

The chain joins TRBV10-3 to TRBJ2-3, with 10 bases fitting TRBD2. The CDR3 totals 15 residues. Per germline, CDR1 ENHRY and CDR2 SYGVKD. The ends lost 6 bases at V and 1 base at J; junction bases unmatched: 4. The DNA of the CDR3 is TGTGCCATCAGAGAAGGGACTAGCGGCACAGATACGCAGTATTTT. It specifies CAIREGTSGTDTQYF.

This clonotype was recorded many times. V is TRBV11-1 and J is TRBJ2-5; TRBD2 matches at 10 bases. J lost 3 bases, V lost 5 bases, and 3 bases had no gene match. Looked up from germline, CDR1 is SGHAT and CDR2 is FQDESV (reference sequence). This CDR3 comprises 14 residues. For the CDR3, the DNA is TGTGCCAGCAGCGCCCTAGCGGGAGAAGAGACCCAGTACTTC. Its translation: CASSALAGEETQYF.

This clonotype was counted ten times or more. CDR3 region: CASSLRWGGANVLTF. The CDR3, as DNA: TGTGCCAGCAGTCTACGTTGGGGTGGGGCCAACGTCCTGACTTTC. V and J are TRBV6-1 and TRBJ2-6; D gene unclear. The germline CDR1 and CDR2 sequences are MNHNS and SASEGT. With 5 bases removed from V and 3 bases from J, the gap between germline ends came to 11 bases. CDR3 length equals 15 residues.

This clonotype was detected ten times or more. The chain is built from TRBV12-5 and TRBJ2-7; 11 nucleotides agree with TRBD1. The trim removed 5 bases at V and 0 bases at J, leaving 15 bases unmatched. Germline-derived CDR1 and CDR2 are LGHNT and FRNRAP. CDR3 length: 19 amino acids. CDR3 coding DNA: TGTGCTAGTGGTCTACCAGCCACAAGGGACAGGGGGTTCTCCTACGAGCAGTACTTC. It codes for CASGLPATRDRGFSYEQYF.

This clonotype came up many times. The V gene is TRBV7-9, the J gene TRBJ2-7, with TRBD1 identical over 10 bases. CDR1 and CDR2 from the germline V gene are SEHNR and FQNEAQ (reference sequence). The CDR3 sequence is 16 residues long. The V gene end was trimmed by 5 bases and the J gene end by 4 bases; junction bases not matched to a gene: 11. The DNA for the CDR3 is TGTGCCAGCAGCCCACCCACGGGACAGGGGTTATACGAGCAGTACTTC. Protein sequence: CASSPPTGQGLYEQYF.

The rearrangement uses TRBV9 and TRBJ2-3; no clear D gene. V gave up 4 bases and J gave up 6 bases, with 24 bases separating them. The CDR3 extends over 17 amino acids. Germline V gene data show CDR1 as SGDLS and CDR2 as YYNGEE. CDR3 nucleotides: TGTGCCAGCAGCCAATCCCCTGGTTTTTCTCTACAGGATACGCAGTATTTT. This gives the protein CASSQSPGFSLQDTQYF.

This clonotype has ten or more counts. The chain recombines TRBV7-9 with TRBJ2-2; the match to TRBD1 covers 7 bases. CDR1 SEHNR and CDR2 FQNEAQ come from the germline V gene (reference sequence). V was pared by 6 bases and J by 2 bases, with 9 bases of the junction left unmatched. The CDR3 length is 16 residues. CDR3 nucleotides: TGTGCCAGCAGACCAACCGGGACAGCCAACACCGGGGAGCTGTTTTTT. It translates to CASRPTGTANTGELFF.

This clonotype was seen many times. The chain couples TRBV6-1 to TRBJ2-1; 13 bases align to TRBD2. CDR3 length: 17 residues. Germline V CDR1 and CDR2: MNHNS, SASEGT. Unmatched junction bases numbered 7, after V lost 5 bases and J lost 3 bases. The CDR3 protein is CASSPGLAGALYNEQFF. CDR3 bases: TGTGCCAGCAGTCCTGGACTAGCGGGAGCCCTCTACAATGAGCAGTTCTTC.

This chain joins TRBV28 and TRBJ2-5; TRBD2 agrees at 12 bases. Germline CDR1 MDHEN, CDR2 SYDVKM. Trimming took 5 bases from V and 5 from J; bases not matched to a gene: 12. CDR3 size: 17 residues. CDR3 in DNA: TGTGCCAGCAGTCCGTCCGTGGCTAGCGGGAGGGGGGAGACCCAGTACTTC. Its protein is CASSPSVASGRGETQYF.